The clone carrying this T cell receptor beta chain occurred a few times. This sample is part of a study of cytomegalovirus exposure and HLA in healthy donors. Germline values: CDR1 SGHRS, CDR2 YFSETQ. Losses at the gene ends were 4 bases for V and 0 bases for J; bases not matched to a gene: 5. The CDR3 has 15 residues. With 60 Vbeta and 13 Jbeta primers, the PCR was carried out. Using immunoSEQ multiplex PCR, the repertoire was profiled, and TCRdb retains in-frame clones only, with some absent. Here the sample spans about 50,000 clones, around 73% being singletons. Sequencing was carried out using PBMCs. The chain carries TRBV5-1 and TRBJ2-3, with TRBD1 matching 7 bases. This TCR came from a middle-aged woman in good health and CMV-seropositive. The CDR3 loop is CASSRDSSSTDTQYF. The CDR3 DNA reads TGCGCCAGCAGCCGGGACAGCTCTAGCACAGATACGCAGTATTTT.